Listed here are 9 T cell receptor beta chains from one sample, sequenced in a study of shared clonotypes between healthy human individuals (dated by TCRdb to about 2020). The library was built by means of the immunoSEQ multiplex PCR assay. In its TCRdb copy, this immuneACCESS table keeps in-frame sequences only and misses some clones. Where compared with another copy, unresolved V genes explain less than half of these, and the others have no known cause. This sample has 950,000 to 1,100,000 clones in its table, and under 80% of those were observed once. The top ten hold 1.4% to 1.5% of the sample. The sequencing sample was made of memory CD4+ T cells sorted from blood. Reading the label with the study, this specimen's cell subset or site is: CD45RA-negative fraction. The receptors come from a man aged 18 to 35 in good health.

The chain employs TRBV21-1 and TRBJ2-7; the table's TRBD1 call for D was not verified on the DNA. TRBV21-1 is listed as a pseudogene. This CDR3 spans 15 amino acids. DNA for the CDR3: TGTGCCAGCAGCAAAGGTAACAGGCCGTCGATAGAGCAGTACTTC. It specifies CASSKGNRPSIEQYF.

This clone came up many times. Here the CDR3 reads CAWSKLAGGPYEQYF. CDR3 in DNA: TGTGCCTGGAGTAAACTAGCGGGGGGGCCCTACGAGCAGTACTTC. This rearrangement joins TRBV30 to TRBJ2-7; 13 bases are shared with TRBD2. CDR1 is GTSNPN, CDR2 SVGIG, per germline (reference sequence). J was trimmed by 2 bases and V by 2 bases; bases with no gene match: 3. The CDR3 runs to 15 residues. The variable domain in full, with the rest retrieved from reference TRBV30 and TRBJ2-7, is SQTIHQWPATLVQPVGSPLSLECTVEGTSNPNLYWYRQAAGRGLQLLFYSVGIGQISSEVPQNLSASRPQDRQFILSSKKLLLSDSGFYLCAWSKLAGGPYEQYFGPGTRLTVT.

This sequence joins TRBV5-1 and TRBJ1-2; a weak D match, TRBD1 (5 bases). Germline CDR1 reads SGHRS; CDR2 reads YFSETQ. V was trimmed by 4 bases and J by 4 bases, leaving 14 bases between them. CDR3 length: 14 residues. The CDR3 here is CASSTWGSSYGYTF. CDR3 nucleotides: TGCGCCAGCAGCACCTGGGGCTCATCCTATGGCTACACCTTC.

The V gene is TRBV2, the J gene TRBJ1-4, with D tentatively TRBD1 (5 bases). Germline assignment: CDR1 SNHLY and CDR2 FYNNEI. The CDR3 runs to 13 residues. Trimming removed 8 bases at V and 1 base at J, with 8 bases between. The DNA for the CDR3 is TGTGCCAGCGTGACAGAAACTAATGAAAAACTGTTTTTT. This translates into CASVTETNEKLFF.

The chain is built from TRBV18 and TRBJ2-1, with D possibly being TRBD1 (6 bases). Per the germline V gene, CDR1 is KGHSH and CDR2 is LQKENI. V was pared by 3 bases and J by 7 bases, with 28 bases between. CDR3 length: 19 amino acids. For the CDR3, the DNA is TGTGCCAGCTCACCTAACGGGATGACAGACAGGCCTTGGGGGAATGAGCAGTTCTTC. Translated: CASSPNGMTDRPWGNEQFF.

This clone turned up a few times. The chain links TRBV6-5 to TRBJ1-1, with D maybe TRBD1 (6 bases). Trimming cost V 5 bases and J 5 bases, with 15 bases left between them. Germline CDR1 is MNHEY and CDR2 is SVGAGI. The CDR3 has 14 residues. The CDR3 here is CASSMGGGATEAFF. DNA for the CDR3: TGTGCCAGCAGTATGGGCGGGGGGGCGACTGAAGCTTTCTTT.

This clone occurred once. The rearrangement uses TRBV15 and TRBJ2-6; TRBD1 matches at 8 bases. V trimming: 3 bases; J trimming: 1 base; junction bases outside the gene matches: 2. This CDR3 region has 16 residues. In germline, CDR1 is LNHNV, CDR2 YYDKDF (reference sequence). CDR3 residues: CATSSRQGSGANVLTF. The CDR3 coding sequence is TGTGCCACCAGCAGTCGACAGGGGTCTGGGGCCAACGTCCTGACTTTC.

The J gene is TRBJ1-1, the V gene TRBV5-1; D possibly corresponds to TRBD1 (6 bases). Germline V gene data show CDR1 as SGHRS and CDR2 as YFSETQ. With 1 base removed from V and 2 bases from J, the gap between germline ends came to 15 bases. This CDR3 region has 16 residues. The CDR3: CASSLRQAGSNTEAFF. In DNA form, the CDR3 reads TGCGCCAGCAGCTTGCGACAGGCCGGCTCTAACACTGAAGCTTTCTTT.

This chain joins TRBV4-2 and TRBJ2-1; 11 bases match TRBD2. CDR3 length: 16 amino acids. V lost 0 bases to trimming and J lost 4 bases; unmatched junction nucleotides: 2. Germline values: CDR1 LGHNA, CDR2 YNFKEQ. CDR3 DNA: TGTGCCAGCAGCCAAGATATAGCGGGGGGGTACAATGAGCAGTTCTTC. It encodes CASSQDIAGGYNEQFF.